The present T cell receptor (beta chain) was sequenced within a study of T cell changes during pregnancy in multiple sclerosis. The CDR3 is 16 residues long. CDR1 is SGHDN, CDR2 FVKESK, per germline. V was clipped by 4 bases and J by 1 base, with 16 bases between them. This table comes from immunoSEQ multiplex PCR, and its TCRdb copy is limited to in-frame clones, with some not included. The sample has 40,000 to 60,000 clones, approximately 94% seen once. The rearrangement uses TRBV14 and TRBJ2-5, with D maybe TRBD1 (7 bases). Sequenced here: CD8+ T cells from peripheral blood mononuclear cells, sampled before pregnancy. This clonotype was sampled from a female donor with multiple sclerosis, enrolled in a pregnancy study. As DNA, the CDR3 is TGTGCCAGCAGCCTGGCGGCAGGGGGACTCCAAGAGACCCAGTACTTC. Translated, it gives CASSLAAGGLQETQYF.